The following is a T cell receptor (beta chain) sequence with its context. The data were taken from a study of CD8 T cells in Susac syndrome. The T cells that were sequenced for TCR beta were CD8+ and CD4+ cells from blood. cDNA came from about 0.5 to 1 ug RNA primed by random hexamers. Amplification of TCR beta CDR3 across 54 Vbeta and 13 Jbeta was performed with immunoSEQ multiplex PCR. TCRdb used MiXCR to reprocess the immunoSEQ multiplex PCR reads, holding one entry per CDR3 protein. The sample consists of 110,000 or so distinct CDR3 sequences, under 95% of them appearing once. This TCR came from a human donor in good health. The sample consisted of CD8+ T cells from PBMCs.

CDR3 DNA sequence: TGTGCCAGCAGCTTACGGGGGACTAAAGAGACCCAGTACTTC. It yields the protein CASSLRGTKETQYF. This sequence joins TRBV7-9 and TRBJ2-5; the match to TRBD2 covers 7 bases. V dropped 2 bases and J dropped 3; count of bases not matched to a gene: 3. CDR1 and CDR2 from the germline V gene are SEHNR and FQNEAQ (reference sequence). The CDR3 sequence is 14 residues long. Complete variable domain (other parts from reference TRBV7-9 and TRBJ2-5): DTGVSQNPRHKITKRGQNVTFRCDPISEHNRLYWYRQTLGQGPEFLTYFQNEAQLEKSRLLSDRFSAERPKGSFSTLEIQRTEQGDSAMYLCASSLRGTKETQYFGPGTRLLVL.